Shown below are 14 T cell receptor beta chains from a single sample sequenced in a study of T cell responses to AZD1222 COVID-19 vaccine. Sequencing used immunoSEQ multiplex PCR; TCRdb keeps in-frame clones, though not all of them. The table records roughly 120,000 clones, roughly 87% of them present only once. Material: peripheral blood, obtained on day 0 of AZD1222 vaccination. These receptors were taken from an adult in good health.

The CDR3 DNA reads TGTGCCACCCAGGGGCCTCTAGCCAAAAACATTCAGTACTTC. Translated, it gives CATQGPLAKNIQYF. The chain links TRBV19 to TRBJ2-4; perhaps TRBD1 as D (6 bases). The CDR3 runs 14 residues. The germline V and J ends were trimmed by 10 bases and 0 bases, with 13 bases remaining between them. CDR1 and CDR2 (germline): LNHDA, SQIVND (reference sequence).

This clone appeared once. The CDR3 loop is CASSLGSVRVEQYF. CDR3 coding DNA: TGTGCCAGCAGCTTAGGTTCGGTGCGGGTCGAGCAGTACTTC. The gene calls are TRBV7-9 and TRBJ2-7; TRBD2 might be the D (5 bases). Germline V gene sequence: CDR1 SEHNR, CDR2 FQNEAQ (reference sequence). V was cut by 1 base and J by 6 bases, with 13 bases left in between. The CDR3 covers 14 residues.

The J gene is TRBJ2-1, the V gene TRBV11-1; D ambiguous. Germline CDR1 is SGHAT and CDR2 is FQDESV (reference sequence). The CDR3 has 14 residues. Trimming took 4 bases from V and 1 from J, leaving 8 bases between them. CDR3 bases: TGTGCCAGCAGCTCGGACGGGTCCTACAATGAGCAGTTCTTC. It translates to CASSSDGSYNEQFF.

The gene calls are TRBV18 and TRBJ2-5; D remains ambiguous. V was pared by 3 bases and J by 1 base, with 3 bases between. Germline values: CDR1 KGHSH, CDR2 LQKENI. The CDR3 runs 12 residues. CDR3 residues: CASSPTQETQYF. In nucleotides, the CDR3 is TGTGCCAGCTCACCTACCCAAGAGACCCAGTACTTC. Together with reference TRBV18 and TRBJ2-5, the CDR3 gives the full variable domain: NAGVMQNPRHLVRRRGQEARLRCSPMKGHSHVYWYRQLPEEGLKFMVYLQKENIIDESGMPKERFSAEFPKEGPSILRIQQVVRGDSAAYFCASSPTQETQYFGPGTRLLVL.

This sequence joins TRBV4-2 and TRBJ2-3; 10 bases are shared with TRBD1. The CDR3 runs 17 residues. CDR1 LGHNA and CDR2 YNFKEQ come from the germline V gene. V was clipped by 3 bases and J by 5 bases; unmatched bases: 11. The CDR3 nucleotides are TGTGCCAGCAGCCAGGGTACCGGGACAGGGGACCAAGATACGCAGTATTTT. Amino acid sequence: CASSQGTGTGDQDTQYF.

This clone was counted a single time. The J gene is TRBJ1-5, the V gene TRBV30; a possible D gene is TRBD1 (5 bases). This CDR3 has 14 amino acids. Trimming removed 4 bases from V and 5 bases from J, with 15 bases in between. The germline CDR1 and CDR2 sequences are GTSNPN and SVGIG (reference sequence). Here the CDR3 reads CAWTNGQGDQPQHF. The CDR3 nucleotides are TGTGCCTGGACCAACGGGCAGGGCGATCAGCCCCAGCATTTT.

The chain recombines TRBV7-2 with TRBJ1-1, with 7 bases identical to TRBD1. Germline assignment: CDR1 SGHTA and CDR2 FQGNSA. This CDR3 spans 15 amino acids. The junction had 6 bases not matched to a gene; V was cut back by 5 bases and J by 0 bases. The CDR3 here is CASSAWTGMNTEAFF. The CDR3 bases are TGTGCCAGCAGCGCATGGACAGGCATGAACACTGAAGCTTTCTTT.

V usage is TRBV5-6 and J usage is TRBJ2-5; no reliable D call. Trimming stripped 2 bases from V and 5 bases from J, with 4 bases between. Germline V gene sequence: CDR1 SGHDT, CDR2 YYEEEE. The CDR3 runs 11 residues. This chain's CDR3 is CASSFRETQYF. CDR3 DNA sequence: TGTGCCAGCAGCTTCAGGGAGACCCAGTACTTC. The full variable domain, rest sourced from reference TRBV5-6 and TRBJ2-5, is DAGVTQSPTHLIKTRGQQVTLRCSPKSGHDTVSWYQQALGQGPQFIFQYYEEEERQRGNFPDRFSGHQFPNYSSELNVNALLLGDSALYLCASSFRETQYFGPGTRLLVL.

The rearrangement joins TRBV4-1 to TRBJ1-5; D remains unclear. V lost 1 base and J lost 0, with 10 bases in between. The CDR3 sequence is 16 residues long. Germline V CDR1 and CDR2: MGHRA, YSYEKL. CDR3 coding DNA: TGCGCCAGCAGCCAAGGAAGGGCTTATAGCAATCAGCCCCAGCATTTT. Translated, it gives CASSQGRAYSNQPQHF.

The chain uses TRBV7-2 and TRBJ2-7; TRBD2 might be the D (8 bases). Germline loops: CDR1 SGHTA, CDR2 FQGNSA. CDR3 size: 16 residues. Trimming left V 3 bases short and J 3 bases short, with 18 bases between. For the CDR3, the DNA is TGTGCCAGCAGCTTGGGACTAGGGGGCCTAGGCTACGAGCAGTACTTC. Its translation is CASSLGLGGLGYEQYF.

This clone was detected only once. J is TRBJ2-7 and V is TRBV3-1 (or the pseudogene TRBV3-2); no reliable D call. The CDR3 has 12 residues. Germline values: CDR1 LGHDT, CDR2 YNNKEL (reference sequence). Trimming stripped 8 bases from V and 0 bases from J, with 8 bases between. The chain's CDR3 is CASGVGSYEQYF. In nucleotides, the CDR3 is TGTGCCAGCGGGGTCGGCTCCTACGAGCAGTACTTC.

The rearrangement joins TRBV30 to TRBJ1-6; 8 bases match TRBD1. The V gene's germline CDR1 is GTSNPN and CDR2 SVGIG (reference sequence). Trimming cost V 4 bases and J 3 bases; bases outside gene matches: 17. The CDR3 spans 19 residues. The CDR3 reads CAWMGETGEPLNYNSPLHF. In nucleotides, the CDR3 is TGTGCCTGGATGGGGGAGACAGGGGAGCCCCTCAACTATAATTCACCCCTCCACTTT.

V usage is TRBV11-2 and J usage is TRBJ1-1, with D possibly matching TRBD1 (5 bases). The CDR3 extends over 13 amino acids. The V end was cut by 7 bases, the J end by 2 bases, with 11 bases between. Germline V gene data show CDR1 as SGHAT and CDR2 as FQNNGV. The CDR3 loop is CASIKDRNTEAFF. As DNA, the CDR3 is TGTGCCAGCATCAAAGACAGAAACACTGAAGCTTTCTTT.

The chain links TRBV28 to TRBJ2-7; 11 nucleotides line up with TRBD2. Germline V gene sequence: CDR1 MDHEN, CDR2 SYDVKM. The CDR3 consists of 13 residues. V shed 10 bases, J shed 7 bases, and the junction held 9 bases outside the gene matches. The CDR3 DNA follows: TGTGCCACTCGACTAGCGGGGTCCGGGGAGCAGTACTTC. It is translated as CATRLAGSGEQYF.